This TCR beta chain was identified in a study of graft-versus-host responses after intestinal transplantation. The CDR3 sequence is 12 residues long. V trimming: 10 bases; J trimming: 2 bases; junction bases outside the gene matches: 2. Germline assignment: CDR1 WSHSY and CDR2 SAAADI. This clone has a handful of counts. Its antigen is undetermined. Lymphocytes (intraepithelial and lamina propria) were released by processing the graft tissue. Findings and caveats of the study: Detected in recipient marrow were GvH clones, some of which were first observed in ileum or blood.

Clones were read by immunoSEQ multiplex PCR, and TCRdb kept only the in-frame ones, dropping some. Of fewer than 10,000 clones detected, 68% appear once; the ten largest clones hold 8% to 10%. The chain joins TRBV10-2 to TRBJ2-7; 10 bases map to TRBD1. The starting material was ileum tissue, obtained approximately 450 days after transplant. The sequence derives from a human patient who received an intestinal transplant, so some T cells may come from the graft donor. The CDR3 here is CATGTGAYEQYV. CDR3 bases: TGCGCCACCGGGACAGGGGCCTACGAGCAGTACGTC.